This T cell receptor (beta chain) was sequenced for a study of T cells in tuberculosis. Whole-study context: The T cells targeted glucose monomycolate, a mycobacterial lipid, via CD1B.

V gave up 5 bases and J gave up 5 bases, with 9 bases separating them. Germline-derived CDR1 and CDR2 are SEHNR and FQNEAQ (reference sequence). This CDR3 has 13 amino acids. On this clone itself: Its antigen is as yet unknown.

Described time point: new active TB diagnosis, blood taken before or within 7 days of starting treatment. Confirmation came from sputum smear and/or culture positivity for M. tuberculosis. General study findings and limits: Active tuberculosis alpha repertoires lay closer to GMM-specific TCRs than controls'.

The repertoire was sequenced with immunoSEQ multiplex PCR; TCRdb's copy has only in-frame clones and lacks some. The sample contains about 50,000 clones, around 96% of which appear only once. This sample comprised PBMCs, obtained at tuberculosis diagnosis. The chain couples TRBV7-9 to TRBJ2-2; tentatively, D is TRBD1 (6 bases). The receptor comes from an adult with tuberculosis. In DNA, the CDR3 is TGTGCCAGCAGCCCCCAGGGGACCGGGGAGCTGTTTTTT. Translation: CASSPQGTGELFF.